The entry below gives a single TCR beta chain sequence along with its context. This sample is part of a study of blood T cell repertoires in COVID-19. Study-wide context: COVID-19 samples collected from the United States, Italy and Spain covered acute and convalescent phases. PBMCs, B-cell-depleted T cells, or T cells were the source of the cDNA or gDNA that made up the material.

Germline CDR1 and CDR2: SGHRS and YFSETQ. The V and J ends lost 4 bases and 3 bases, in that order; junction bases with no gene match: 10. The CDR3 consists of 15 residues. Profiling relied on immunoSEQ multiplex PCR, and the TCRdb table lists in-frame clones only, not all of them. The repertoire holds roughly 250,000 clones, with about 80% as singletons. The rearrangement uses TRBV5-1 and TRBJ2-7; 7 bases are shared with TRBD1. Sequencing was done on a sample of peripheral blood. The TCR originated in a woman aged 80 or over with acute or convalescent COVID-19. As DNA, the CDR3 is TGCGCCAGCAGCCCAACGACAGGGAGTTTCTACGAGCAGTACTTC. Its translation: CASSPTTGSFYEQYF.